This T cell receptor beta chain appears in the sequencing data of a study of response to subunit inactivated influenza vaccine. Study observations and caveats: Only a handful of new T cells, the authors suggested, are recruited with each seasonal influenza vaccination.

V lost 6 bases, J lost 0 bases, and 9 bases lay in between. The length of the CDR3 is 13 residues. TCRdb redid the calling of the RT-PCR reads with MiXCR, one entry per CDR3 protein. The sample carries more than 500,000 distinct CDR3 sequences, approximately 10% recorded once. This clonotype was seen repeatedly, ten times or more. Its target is unknown. These data were also filed under a second study, of T cells expressing NK-cell markers. That investigation notes: In generating TCR beta cDNA, 5'RACE template switching with UMIs was used. Roughly 1.0-8% of CD8+ T cells in about six donors belonged to dominant NKG2C+ clonotypes. The leading position in the CD3+CD56-NKG2C+ fraction of a handful of donors also went to these clonotypes. There remained a lack of clarity about HCMV specificity of expanded NKG2C+ T cell clones.

V and J are TRBV12-3 or TRBV12-4 and TRBJ2-7, with D possibly TRBD1 on 6 matching bases. The sample consisted of PBMCs from blood, taken on the day of vaccination. The clonotype comes from a man aged 50 or older who received an inactivated influenza vaccine. The CDR3 loop is CASSDRSSYEQYF. CDR3 DNA: TGTGCCAGCAGCGACAGGAGCTCCTACGAGCAGTACTTC.